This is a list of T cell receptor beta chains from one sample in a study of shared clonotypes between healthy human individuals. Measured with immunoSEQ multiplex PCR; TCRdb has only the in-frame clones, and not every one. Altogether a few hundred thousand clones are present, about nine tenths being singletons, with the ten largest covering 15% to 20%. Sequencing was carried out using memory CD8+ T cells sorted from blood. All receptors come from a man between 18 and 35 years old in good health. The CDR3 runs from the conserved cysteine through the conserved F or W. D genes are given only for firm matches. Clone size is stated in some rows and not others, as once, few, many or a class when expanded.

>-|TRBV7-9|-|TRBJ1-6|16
TGTGCCAGCAGCTTAGTCGGCCTAGGGAGGGAATCACCCCTCCACTTT
CASSLVGLGRESPLHF
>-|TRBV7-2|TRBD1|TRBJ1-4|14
TGTGCCAGCAGCTGGGGGACAGGGTTTGAAAAACTGTTTTTT
CASSWGTGFEKLFF
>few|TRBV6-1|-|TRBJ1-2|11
TGTGCCAGCCAGGGAAACTATGGCTACACCTTC
CASQGNYGYTF
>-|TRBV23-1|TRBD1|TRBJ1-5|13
TGCGCCGGACCGACAGGGGGCAATCAGCCCCAGCATTTT
CAGPTGGNQPQHF
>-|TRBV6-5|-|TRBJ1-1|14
TGTGCCAGCAGTTCCGTGCCGGGGAACACTGAAGCTTTCTTT
CASSSVPGNTEAFF
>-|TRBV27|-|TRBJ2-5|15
TGTGCCAGCAGTTTGACGCCAGAGAGGGCAGAGACCCAGTACTTC
CASSLTPERAETQYF
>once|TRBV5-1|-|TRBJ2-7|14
TGCGCCAGCAGCTTTGACAGCGTTACCTACGAGCAGTACTTC
CASSFDSVTYEQYF
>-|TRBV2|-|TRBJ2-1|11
TGTGCCAGCAGTGAAGGGATCGAGCAGTTCTTC
CASSEGIEQFF
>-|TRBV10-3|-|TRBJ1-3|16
TGTGCCATCAGTGAGGACGGACTTTTCTCTGGAAACACCATATATTTT
CAISEDGLFSGNTIYF
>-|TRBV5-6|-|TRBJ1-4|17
TGTGCCAGCAGCTTGTGGGTATCCAGGGTAGGGAGTGAAAAACTGTTTTTT
CASSLWVSRVGSEKLFF
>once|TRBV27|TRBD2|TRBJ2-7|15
TGTGCCAGCAGTTTAACTCGGGGGGTACCCTACGAGCAGTACTTC
CASSLTRGVPYEQYF
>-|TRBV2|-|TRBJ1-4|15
TGTGCCAGCACCGAATCTGGACTCAATAATGAAAAACTGTTTTTT
CASTESGLNNEKLFF
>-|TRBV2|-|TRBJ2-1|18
TGTGCCAGCAGACGACGGACCGAGACTCCCGAGATGTACAATGAGCAGTTCTTC
CASRRRTETPEMYNEQFF
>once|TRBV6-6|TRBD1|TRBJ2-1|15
TGTGCCAGCAGTCCGACAGGGGACCCCTACAATGAGCAGTTCTTC
CASSPTGDPYNEQFF
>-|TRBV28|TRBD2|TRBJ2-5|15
TGTGCCAGCAGCTGGTTTTCAGCGGGGGAAGAGACCCAGTACTTC
CASSWFSAGEETQYF
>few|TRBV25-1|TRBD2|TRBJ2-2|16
TGTGCCAGCAGTGAGAGCGGGGGGGCTCGCACCGGGGAGCTGTTTTTT
CASSESGGARTGELFF
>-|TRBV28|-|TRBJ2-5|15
TGTGCCAGCAGTTTACTAGGGGAGTTCCAAGAGACCCAGTACTTC
CASSLLGEFQETQYF
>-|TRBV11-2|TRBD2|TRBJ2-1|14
TGTGCCAGCAGCTCTAGCGGGAACAGGGGTGAGCAGTTCTTC
CASSSSGNRGEQFF
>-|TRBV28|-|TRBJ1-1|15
TGTGCCAGCAGTTCCCCGGTTTGGCCGAGCACTGAAGCTTTCTTT
CASSSPVWPSTEAFF
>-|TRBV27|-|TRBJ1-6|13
TGTGCCAGCAGTGTAAACAGGGATTCACCCCTCCACTTT
CASSVNRDSPLHF
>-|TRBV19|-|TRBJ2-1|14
TGTGCCAGTAGTATAGATGCAGAGGACAATGAGCAGTTCTTC
CASSIDAEDNEQFF
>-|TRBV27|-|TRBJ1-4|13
TGTGCCAGCAGTCTCCGACGCATGACCAAACTGTTTTTT
CASSLRRMTKLFF
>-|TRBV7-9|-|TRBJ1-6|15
TGTGCCAGCAGCCAGAAGGAGGGGGATAATTCACCCCTCCACTTT
CASSQKEGDNSPLHF
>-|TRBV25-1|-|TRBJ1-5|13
TGTGCCAGCAGTCCGGACAGTATTCAGCCCCAGCATTTT
CASSPDSIQPQHF
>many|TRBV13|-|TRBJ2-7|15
TGTGCCAGCAGCCCTACCCCCGGGACGGAATACGAGCAGTACTTC
CASSPTPGTEYEQYF
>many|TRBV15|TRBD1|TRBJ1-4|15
TGTGCCACCACCCATGGGGGGACAGGGGCTGAAAAACTGTTTTTT
CATTHGGTGAEKLFF
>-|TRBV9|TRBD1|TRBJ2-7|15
TGTGCCAGCAGCGAGAAGGACAGGGGGAAGTACGAGCAGTACTTC
CASSEKDRGKYEQYF
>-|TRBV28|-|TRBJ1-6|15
TGTGCCAGCAGTTTAACGTGGGGGAGTAATTCACCCCTCCACTTT
CASSLTWGSNSPLHF
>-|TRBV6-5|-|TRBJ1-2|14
TGTGCCAGCTGGCCGGGGGGGGGCAACTATGGCTACACCTTC
CASWPGGGNYGYTF
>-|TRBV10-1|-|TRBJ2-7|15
TGCGCCAGCAGCGCGGGGACTGGGAGCTCCTACGAGCAGTACTTC
CASSAGTGSSYEQYF
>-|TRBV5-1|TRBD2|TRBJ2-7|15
TGCGCCAGCAGCCGGGGGGTCCCGCCAGTCAACGAGCAGTACTTC
CASSRGVPPVNEQYF
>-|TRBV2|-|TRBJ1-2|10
TGTGCCAGCACCGATCTTGGATACACCTTC
CASTDLGYTF
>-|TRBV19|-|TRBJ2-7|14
TGTGCCAGTAGTATGGGCTCCCCTCTCTACGAGCAGTACTTC
CASSMGSPLYEQYF
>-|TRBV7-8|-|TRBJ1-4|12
TGTGCCAGCAGCTTAGGACAGGCCGGACTGTTTTTT
CASSLGQAGLFF
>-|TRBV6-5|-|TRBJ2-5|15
TGTGCCAGCGGAGACGGGGGTTTAAGCCAAGAGACCCAGTACTTC
CASGDGGLSQETQYF
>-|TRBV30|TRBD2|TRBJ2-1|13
TGTGCCTGGAACTCGGGGGGGGTCAATGAGCAGTTCTTC
CAWNSGGVNEQFF
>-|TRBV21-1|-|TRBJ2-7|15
TGTGCCAGCAGCAAAGTGGTGGACGGATTCTACGAGCAGTACTTC
CASSKVVDGFYEQYF
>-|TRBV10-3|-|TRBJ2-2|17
TGTGCCATCAGTGAGTCGGATTACTACCTGAACACCGGGGAGCTGTTTTTT
CAISESDYYLNTGELFF
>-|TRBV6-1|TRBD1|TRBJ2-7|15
TGTGCCAGCAGTAAGCTGACAGGGGGAGTAACCGAGCAGTACTTC
CASSKLTGGVTEQYF